These 10 T cell receptor beta chains were all obtained from the same sample, sequenced in a study of cytomegalovirus exposure and HLA in healthy donors. PCR primers comprised 60 Vbeta and 13 Jbeta primers. Clones were read by immunoSEQ multiplex PCR, and TCRdb kept only the in-frame ones, dropping some. The sample includes about 200,000 clones, roughly 80% of them seen just once. Specimen: PBMCs. These receptor sequences come from a man aged 45 to 65 in good health and CMV-seronegative.

The chain uses TRBV28 and TRBJ1-5; D may be TRBD1 (5 bases). This CDR3 contains 16 residues. Looked up from germline, CDR1 is MDHEN and CDR2 is SYDVKM. Trimming took off 2 bases at V and 0 bases at J, with 11 bases between the two ends. CDR3 sequence reads: CASSLPGKDSNQPQHF. The DNA of the CDR3 is TGTGCCAGCAGTTTACCAGGGAAAGATAGCAATCAGCCCCAGCATTTT.

The chain recombines TRBV4-1 with TRBJ1-1; D is perhaps TRBD1 (5 bases). The CDR3 consists of 14 residues. CDR1 MGHRA and CDR2 YSYEKL come from the germline V gene. Trimming cost V 9 bases and J 1 base, with 15 bases left between them. Here the CDR3 reads CASYSGASNTEAFF. The CDR3 DNA follows: TGCGCCAGTTATAGCGGGGCGTCGAACACTGAAGCTTTCTTT.

The chain has TRBV6-5 and TRBJ2-7; 9 positions agree with TRBD1. This CDR3 comprises 15 residues. Trimming took 0 bases from V and 2 from J; bases not matched to a gene: 2. From germline, CDR1 is MNHEY and CDR2 SVGAGI. The CDR3 loop is CASSYSGTGTYEQYF. The CDR3 nucleotides are TGTGCCAGCAGTTACTCGGGGACAGGGACCTACGAGCAGTACTTC.

This clone was detected a few times. The V and J genes are TRBV28 and TRBJ2-1; possible D gene TRBD2, 5 bases. Trimming cost V 6 bases and J 7 bases, with 10 bases left between them. The CDR3 spans 12 residues. CDR1 MDHEN and CDR2 SYDVKM come from the germline V gene. The CDR3 DNA reads as TGTGCCAGCAGGCAGTGGGAGAATGAGCAGTTCTTC. It encodes CASRQWENEQFF.

The chain links TRBV7-9 to TRBJ2-7, with 8 nucleotides matching TRBD2. V shed 3 bases and J 6 bases; nucleotides not matched to a gene: 10. This CDR3 region has 15 residues. The germline CDR1 and CDR2 sequences are SEHNR and FQNEAQ (reference sequence). CDR3 sequence: CASSFAGREGGEQYF. The CDR3 bases are TGTGCCAGCAGCTTCGCCGGGAGGGAGGGCGGCGAGCAGTACTTC.

The chain recombines TRBV6-5 with TRBJ2-7; 9 bases line up with TRBD1. CDR3 length: 14 residues. J lost 0 bases, V lost 5 bases, and 2 bases had no gene match. Germline CDR1 reads MNHEY; CDR2 reads SVGAGI. The CDR3 protein is CASSVQGASYEQYF. The CDR3 DNA is TGTGCCAGCAGTGTACAGGGGGCCTCCTACGAGCAGTACTTC.

The V call is TRBV28, the J call TRBJ2-7, with 7 bases that match TRBD1. V dropped 6 bases and J dropped 2; count of bases not matched to a gene: 7. Germline CDR1 is MDHEN and CDR2 is SYDVKM. This CDR3 contains 14 residues. CDR3 DNA sequence: TGTGCCAGCAGACCTGCCGGGACAGCCTACGAGCAGTACTTC. It yields the protein CASRPAGTAYEQYF.

This clone appeared once. The chain uses TRBV19 and TRBJ2-3, with D perhaps matching TRBD1 (7 bases). The germline V gene encodes CDR1 LNHDA and CDR2 SQIVND (reference sequence). With 7 bases removed from V and 1 base from J, the gap between germline ends came to 30 bases. CDR3 length equals 20 residues. Here the CDR3 DNA reads TGTGCCAGTACCGCCACCCGGGACAGCAATAGCGGAAGGGGCACAGATACGCAGTATTTT. It encodes CASTATRDSNSGRGTDTQYF. Combining the CDR3 with reference TRBV19 and TRBJ2-3 gives the whole variable domain DGGITQSPKYLFRKEGQNVTLSCEQNLNHDAMYWYRQDPGQGLRLIYYSQIVNDFQKGDIAEGYSVSREKKESFPLTVTSAQKNPTAFYLCASTATRDSNSGRGTDTQYFGPGTRLTVL.

The chain links TRBV7-8 to TRBJ2-3; D remains unclear. The V end was cut by 5 bases, the J end by 4 bases, with 10 bases between. The CDR3 spans 13 residues. CDR1 SGHVS and CDR2 FQNEAQ come from the germline V gene. The CDR3 loop is CASSNGPSDTQYF. The CDR3 nucleotides read TGTGCCAGCAGCAATGGGCCTTCAGATACGCAGTATTTT. The full variable domain, rest sourced from reference TRBV7-8 and TRBJ2-3, is GAGVSQSPRYKVAKRGQDVALRCDPISGHVSLFWYQQALGQGPEFLTYFQNEAQLDKSGLPSDRFFAERPEGSVSTLKIQRTQQEDSAVYLCASSNGPSDTQYFGPGTRLTVL.

The chain links TRBV9 to TRBJ2-2, with a weak D call TRBD2 (7 bases). Germline values: CDR1 SGDLS, CDR2 YYNGEE. V lost 2 bases and J 5 bases, leaving 16 bases between the germline ends. CDR3 length: 16 amino acids. The CDR3 nucleotides read TGTGCCAGCAGCGTTCTAGCGGTGAGGGGGACCGGGGAGCTGTTTTTT. Protein: CASSVLAVRGTGELFF.